This note documents a single T cell receptor (beta chain) sequence. Antigen specificity is unknown. The data are from a study of cytomegalovirus exposure and HLA in healthy donors. General study findings and limits: Most TCR sequences were uncommon, yet certain public TCRs appeared in many donors. Sequence variants that were highly shared formed a cluster that was likely a sequencing artifact. Earlier results showed most TCR beta V segments being productive about 87% or about 30% of the time.

The germline gives CDR1 MDHEN, CDR2 SYDVKM. V shed 0 bases and J shed 4 bases, with 10 bases lying between them. The CDR3 consists of 14 residues. Primers for the PCR totalled 60 Vbeta and 13 Jbeta. Data came from immunoSEQ multiplex PCR; TCRdb stores just in-frame clones and leaves some out. The repertoire consists of approximately 150,000 clones, with under 75% occurring once and the leading ten covering about 7.1%. Sequenced sample: PBMCs. The receptor was derived from a woman aged 60-75 years in good health and CMV-seropositive. The genes are TRBV28 and TRBJ2-7; a weak D match, TRBD1 (5 bases). The CDR3 coding sequence is TGTGCCAGCAGTTTATGGGACACGACTTACGAGCAGTACTTC. Amino acids: CASSLWDTTYEQYF.